What follows are 19 T cell receptor beta chains derived from one specimen sequenced in a study of cytomegalovirus exposure and HLA in healthy donors (dated by TCRdb to the late 2010s). Libraries came from the immunoSEQ multiplex PCR assay. For the multiplex PCR, a mixture combining 60 forward primers for TCR Vbeta segments and 13 reverse primers for TCR Jbeta segments was used. TCRdb holds this immuneACCESS table with in-frame rearrangements only. Some clones are missing; in checked studies, unresolved V genes explain under half, and the rest has no known cause. The sample table lists around 99,000 clones, around 77% of them with a count of one. 7.3% of the sample comes from the top ten. Input material: PBMCs. These receptors all come from a man aged 50 or older in good health and CMV-seropositive.

V is TRBV5-4 and J is TRBJ1-2; weak D call: TRBD1 (5 bases). Germline V gene sequence: CDR1 SGHNT, CDR2 YYREEE (reference sequence). The V and J ends lost 2 bases and 7 bases respectively, with 12 bases between them. The CDR3 spans 13 residues. The CDR3 protein is CASSFREGGGYTF. DNA of the CDR3: TGTGCCAGCAGCTTCAGGGAGGGAGGTGGCTACACCTTC.

V usage is TRBV5-1 and J usage is TRBJ1-1; D is possibly TRBD1 (5 bases). The ends were cut back, 0 bases at V and 6 bases at J, with 12 bases in the middle. The germline V gene encodes CDR1 SGHRS and CDR2 YFSETQ. The CDR3 covers 14 residues. The CDR3 DNA sequence: TGCGCCAGCAGCTTGGTCGGGGGGGTCGCTGAAGCTTTCTTT. This gives the protein CASSLVGGVAEAFF.

V and J are TRBV4-3 and TRBJ1-6; 7 nucleotides agree with TRBD1. The CDR3 extends over 14 amino acids. Looked up from germline, CDR1 is LGHNA and CDR2 is YSLEER. Trimming removed 1 base from V and 9 bases from J; junction bases left unmatched: 3. The CDR3 sequence: CASSQGTGASPLHF. The CDR3 coding sequence is TGCGCCAGCAGCCAAGGGACAGGAGCTTCACCCCTCCACTTT.

The J gene is TRBJ2-7, the V gene TRBV28; 12 positions match TRBD1. V lost 5 bases and J lost 4; bases outside the gene matches: 9. This CDR3 region has 16 residues. CDR1 and CDR2 (germline): MDHEN, SYDVKM. The CDR3 sequence is CASSTPGQGATYEQYF. In DNA form, the CDR3 reads TGTGCCAGCAGTACTCCGGGACAGGGGGCGACGTACGAGCAGTACTTC.

The chain joins TRBV4-1 to TRBJ2-5; possible D gene TRBD1, 6 bases. Germline V lookup: CDR1 MGHRA, CDR2 YSYEKL. The CDR3 extends over 15 amino acids. Trimming pared 0 bases from V and 2 bases from J, leaving 10 bases between. The CDR3 loop is CASSQEGQFQETQYF. CDR3 DNA sequence: TGCGCCAGCAGCCAAGAAGGACAGTTTCAAGAGACCCAGTACTTC.

J is TRBJ2-1 and V is TRBV5-4; D is undetermined. This CDR3 is built from 11 residues. Germline V gene lookup returns CDR1 SGHNT and CDR2 YYREEE (reference sequence). Trimming took off 1 base at V and 9 bases at J, with 5 bases between the two ends. The CDR3 DNA reads TGTGCCAGCAGCTTGCTCGGTGAGCAGTTCTTC. This sequence encodes CASSLLGEQFF.

The rearrangement joins TRBV7-8 to TRBJ1-5, with D unclear. Germline CDR1 is SGHVS and CDR2 is FQNEAQ. The CDR3 has 13 amino acids. With 5 bases removed from V and 6 bases from J, the gap between germline ends came to 11 bases. The CDR3 DNA reads TGTGCCAGCAGCCCCTCCGAGGCTCAGCCCCAGCATTTT. Its protein product is CASSPSEAQPQHF.

CDR3 in DNA: TGTGCCAGCAGTGTACAGGTGAACACTGAAGCTTTCTTT. This gives the protein CASSVQVNTEAFF. J is TRBJ1-1 and V is TRBV6-1; possibly TRBD1 for D (5 bases). V shed 4 bases and J shed 0 bases, with 6 bases lying between them. The CDR3 is 13 residues long. Germline V lookup: CDR1 MNHNS, CDR2 SASEGT.

With regard to this clone: Other nucleotide sequences from this sample produce the same CDR3. This chain links TRBV27 with TRBJ1-1, with 9 bases that match TRBD1. Trimming at V came to 6 bases and at J to 11 bases, leaving 7 bases not matched to a gene. The germline CDR1 and CDR2 sequences are MNHEY and SMNVEV (reference sequence). The CDR3 consists of 12 residues. The CDR3 loop reads CASRSRTGEAFF. DNA of the CDR3: TGTGCCAGCAGATCAAGGACAGGGGAGGCTTTCTTT.

This chain links TRBV4-3 with TRBJ2-1, with 10 bases lining up with TRBD1. Germline V CDR1 and CDR2: LGHNA, YSLEER. J lost 8 bases, V lost 4 bases, and 8 bases had no gene match. This CDR3 is built from 15 residues. CDR3 protein: CASSPDRGSADEQFF. The CDR3 DNA reads as TGCGCCAGCAGCCCGGACAGGGGGTCAGCGGATGAGCAGTTCTTC.

This clone was picked up a small number of times. The J gene is TRBJ2-4, the V gene TRBV30, with D maybe TRBD2 (5 bases). The V and J ends lost 0 bases and 0 bases respectively, with 15 bases between them. The germline V gene encodes CDR1 GTSNPN and CDR2 SVGIG (reference sequence). CDR3 length: 17 residues. Here the CDR3 reads CAWSVVLASLAKNIQYF. In DNA form, the CDR3 reads TGTGCCTGGAGTGTGGTGCTAGCAAGTCTAGCCAAAAACATTCAGTACTTC. Drawing the rest from reference TRBV30 and TRBJ2-4, the complete variable domain is SQTIHQWPATLVQPVGSPLSLECTVEGTSNPNLYWYRQAAGRGLQLLFYSVGIGQISSEVPQNLSASRPQDRQFILSSKKLLLSDSGFYLCAWSVVLASLAKNIQYFGAGTRLSVL.

This clone was seen a single time. V gene TRBV27 combines with J gene TRBJ2-5, with TRBD2 identical over 10 bases. Trimming removed 5 bases from V and 4 bases from J; junction bases left unmatched: 7. The CDR3 is made up of 15 amino acids. Germline V gene data show CDR1 as MNHEY and CDR2 as SMNVEV (reference sequence). The CDR3 spells CASSRLSGGGETQYF. CDR3 nucleotides: TGTGCCAGCAGTAGACTGAGCGGGGGGGGAGAGACCCAGTACTTC.

The chain employs TRBV5-1 and TRBJ1-2; 8 bases map to TRBD1. CDR1 and CDR2 from the germline V gene are SGHRS and YFSETQ. Trimming removed 4 bases from V and 7 bases from J; junction bases left unmatched: 6. The CDR3 spans 13 residues. The chain's CDR3 is CASSADRGSGYTF. The DNA of the CDR3 is TGCGCCAGCAGCGCCGACAGGGGCAGTGGCTACACCTTC.

This clone was found a few times. The genes are TRBV7-2 and TRBJ2-7; TRBD2 might be the D (6 bases). Germline CDR1 is SGHTA and CDR2 is FQGNSA. The CDR3 is 15 amino acids. V was trimmed by 2 bases and J by 6 bases, leaving 17 bases between them. The CDR3 protein is CASSLRITGVLEQYF. CDR3 DNA sequence: TGTGCCAGCAGCTTACGGATAACGGGGGTACTCGAGCAGTACTTC. Combining the CDR3 with reference TRBV7-2 and TRBJ2-7 gives the whole variable domain GAGVSQSPSNKVTEKGKDVELRCDPISGHTALYWYRQSLGQGLEFLIYFQGNSAPDKSGLPSDRFSAERTGGSVSTLTIQRTQQEDSAVYLCASSLRITGVLEQYFGPGTRLTVT.

The chain links TRBV5-5 to TRBJ1-1; D call uncertain. The V and J ends lost 2 bases and 0 bases respectively, with 8 bases between them. Germline CDR1 reads SGHKS; CDR2 reads YYEKEE (reference sequence). The CDR3 length is 14 residues. The CDR3 protein is CASSFPRVNTEAFF. The CDR3 DNA is TGTGCCAGCAGCTTTCCACGGGTGAACACTGAAGCTTTCTTT.

V and J are TRBV2 and TRBJ1-2, with 9 bases aligning to TRBD1. CDR1 is SNHLY, CDR2 FYNNEI, per germline. V gave up 7 bases and J gave up 4 bases; unmatched junction bases: 4. The length of the CDR3 is 13 residues. CDR3 coding DNA: TGTGCCAGCACCGGACAGGGGAGCTATGGCTACACCTTC. It encodes CASTGQGSYGYTF. The entire variable domain, with the rest obtained from reference TRBV2 and TRBJ1-2, is as follows: EPEVTQTPSHQVTQMGQEVILRCVPISNHLYFYWYRQILGQKVEFLVSFYNNEISEKSEIFDDQFSVERPDGSNFTLKIRSTKLEDSAMYFCASTGQGSYGYTFGSGTRLTVV.

The chain carries TRBV19 and TRBJ1-3; D uncertain. The germline V gene encodes CDR1 LNHDA and CDR2 SQIVND (reference sequence). V was clipped by 6 bases and J by 3 bases, with 12 bases between them. This CDR3 has 14 amino acids. CDR3 DNA sequence: TGTGCCAGTAGCCAAGACATTTATGGAAACACCATATATTTT. Protein: CASSQDIYGNTIYF. Complete variable domain (other parts from reference TRBV19 and TRBJ1-3): DGGITQSPKYLFRKEGQNVTLSCEQNLNHDAMYWYRQDPGQGLRLIYYSQIVNDFQKGDIAEGYSVSREKKESFPLTVTSAQKNPTAFYLCASSQDIYGNTIYFGEGSWLTVV.

V gene TRBV5-1 combines with J gene TRBJ2-7; 8 nucleotides align to TRBD2. This CDR3 has 15 residues. V lost 0 bases to trimming and J lost 2 bases; unmatched junction nucleotides: 4. Germline V CDR1 and CDR2: SGHRS, YFSETQ. The CDR3 reads CASSLASGGTYEQYF. CDR3 DNA sequence: TGCGCCAGCAGCTTGGCCAGCGGGGGCACCTACGAGCAGTACTTC.

This rearrangement joins TRBV27 to TRBJ1-4; tentative D call: TRBD1 (5 bases). V lost 5 bases and J 0 bases, leaving 16 bases between the germline ends. The CDR3 has 17 amino acids. CDR1 is MNHEY and CDR2 is SMNVEV in the germline V gene (reference sequence). CDR3 in DNA: TGTGCCAGCAGTCAGGGACTGATCTTTGCAACTAATGAAAAACTGTTTTTT. Translated: CASSQGLIFATNEKLFF.